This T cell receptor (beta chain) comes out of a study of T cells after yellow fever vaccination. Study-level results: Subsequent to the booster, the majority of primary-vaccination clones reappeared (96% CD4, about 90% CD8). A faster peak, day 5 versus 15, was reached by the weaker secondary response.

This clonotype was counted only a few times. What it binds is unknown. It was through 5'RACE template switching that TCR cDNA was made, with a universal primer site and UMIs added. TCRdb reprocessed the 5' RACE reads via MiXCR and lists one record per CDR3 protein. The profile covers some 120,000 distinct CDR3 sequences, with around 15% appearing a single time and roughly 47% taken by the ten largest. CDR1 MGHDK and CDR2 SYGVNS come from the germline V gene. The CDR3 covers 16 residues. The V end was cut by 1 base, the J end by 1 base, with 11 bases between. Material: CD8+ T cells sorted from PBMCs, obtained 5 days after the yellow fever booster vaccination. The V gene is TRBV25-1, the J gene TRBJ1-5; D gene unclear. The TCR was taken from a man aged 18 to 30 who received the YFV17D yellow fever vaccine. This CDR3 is CASSESGEISNQPQHF. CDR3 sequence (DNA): TGTGCCAGCAGTGAATCTGGGGAAATAAGCAATCAGCCCCAGCATTTT.